The next 32 T cell receptor beta chains were all read from a single sample in a study of T-cell reconstitution after alpha-beta-depleted transplantation in children. This sample's TCRbeta library carried unique molecular identifier barcodes. TCRdb called the PCR reads again in MiXCR, with one record for every CDR3 protein. The sample includes some 640,000 distinct CDR3 sequences, roughly 15% of them seen just once. Sequences were derived from PBMCs from the stem cell graft donor, sampled from the stem cell graft. The source is a human donor who donated a stem cell graft to a child with acute myeloid leukemia.

The chain links TRBV5-7 to TRBJ2-2; D is undetermined. TRBV5-7 is an ORF for which the function is uncertain. Trimming stripped 3 bases from V and 3 bases from J, with 18 bases between. The CDR3 has 17 amino acids. The CDR3 reads CASSSGPPHEDTGELFF. The CDR3 coding sequence is TGTGCCAGCAGCTCCGGGCCCCCCCACGAGGACACCGGGGAGCTGTTTTTT.

This clonotype showed up many times. The V call is TRBV29-1, the J call TRBJ2-7; D call uncertain. CDR1 SQVTM and CDR2 ANQGSEA come from the germline V gene. The CDR3 loop spans 14 amino acids. Trimming removed 2 bases from V and 0 bases from J, with 11 bases in between. The DNA for the CDR3 is TGCAGCGTTGAATCGGCTCCCATCTCCTACGAGCAGTACTTC. It translates to CSVESAPISYEQYF.

This chain uses TRBV27 with TRBJ2-2, with 8 positions matching TRBD2. This CDR3 has 16 residues. The J segment lost 1 base and the V segment lost 6 bases, leaving 7 bases of the junction unmatched. CDR1 MNHEY and CDR2 SMNVEV come from the germline V gene (reference sequence). CDR3 residues: CASRTGGMGNTGELFF. The CDR3 nucleotides are TGTGCCAGCAGGACGGGAGGGATGGGGAACACCGGGGAGCTGTTTTTT.

This clonotype was seen at least ten times. The chain employs TRBV10-3 and TRBJ1-1, with 10 positions matching TRBD1. The CDR3 length is 14 residues. J was trimmed by 10 bases and V by 2 bases; bases with no gene match: 7. The germline gives CDR1 ENHRY, CDR2 SYGVKD. CDR3 in amino acids: CAISEVGTGDLAFF. CDR3 nucleotide sequence: TGTGCCATCAGTGAGGTCGGGACAGGGGATCTAGCTTTCTTT.

This clonotype has only a few counts. The chain has TRBV5-6 and TRBJ2-2; D is uncertain. V lost 3 bases, J lost 0 bases, and 15 bases lay in between. This CDR3 has 17 residues. The germline gives CDR1 SGHDT, CDR2 YYEEEE. The CDR3, as DNA: TGTGCCAGCAGCTCCTTGATGGTCAGCGCGAACACCGGGGAGCTGTTTTTT. Amino acids: CASSSLMVSANTGELFF.

This clonotype was picked up many times. The CDR3 loop is CSGRDRGDEQYF. CDR3 bases: TGCAGTGGTCGGGACAGGGGCGACGAGCAGTACTTC. The gene calls are TRBV20-1 and TRBJ2-7; 10 bases map to TRBD1. Germline V gene sequence: CDR1 DFQATT, CDR2 SNEGSKA (reference sequence). The length of the CDR3 is 12 residues. The ends lost 7 bases at V and 5 bases at J; junction bases unmatched: 5.

This clonotype has more than one count but fewer than ten. This chain connects TRBV5-1 to TRBJ1-1, with a possible D match to TRBD1 (6 bases). This CDR3 has 15 residues. Trimming removed 4 bases from V and 4 bases from J, with 17 bases in between. The V gene's germline CDR1 is SGHRS and CDR2 YFSETQ. CDR3 in amino acids: CASSPRGGQGTEAFF. Here the CDR3 DNA reads TGCGCCAGCAGCCCGAGAGGGGGTCAGGGCACTGAAGCTTTCTTT. Drawing the rest from reference TRBV5-1 and TRBJ1-1, the complete variable domain is KAGVTQTPRYLIKTRGQQVTLSCSPISGHRSVSWYQQTPGQGLQFLFEYFSETQRNKGNFPGRFSGRQFSNSRSEMNVSTLELGDSALYLCASSPRGGQGTEAFFGQGTRLTVV.

This clonotype was seen many times. The rearrangement links TRBV20-1 to TRBJ2-3; D is unresolved. The V gene lost 6 bases and the J gene lost 8 bases, with 3 bases spanning the gap. CDR1 is DFQATT and CDR2 is SNEGSKA in the germline V gene (reference sequence). The CDR3 is made up of 8 amino acids. The CDR3 DNA is TGCAGTGCATTTACGCAGTATTTT. Translating gives CSAFTQYF.

This clonotype was counted ten times or more. This chain links TRBV6-5 with TRBJ2-1; a possible D gene is TRBD2 (6 bases). This CDR3 contains 11 residues. The germline V gene has CDR1 MNHEY and CDR2 SVGAGI. V shed 5 bases and J shed 9 bases, with 8 bases lying between them. The CDR3 loop is CASSQGGEQFF. The CDR3 DNA sequence: TGTGCCAGCAGTCAGGGAGGTGAGCAGTTCTTC.

The rearrangement joins TRBV21-1 to TRBJ2-5; the table assigns TRBD1, which was not confirmed against the DNA. TRBV21-1 is deemed a pseudogene. The CDR3 sequence is 13 residues long. The CDR3: CASSKDQGETQYF. The DNA for the CDR3 is TGTGCCAGCAGCAAAGACCAGGGCGAGACCCAGTACTTC.

This clonotype was counted a few times. The J gene is TRBJ1-2, the V gene TRBV13; D is perhaps TRBD1 (5 bases). The V gene lost 1 base and the J gene lost 7 bases, with 10 bases spanning the gap. Germline CDR1 is PRHDT and CDR2 is FYEKMQ (reference sequence). This CDR3 is built from 13 residues. The CDR3 nucleotides read TGTGCCAGCAGCTTAGAGGCGAGGGGTGGCTACACCTTC. Translating it yields CASSLEARGGYTF.

There are many counts of this clonotype. This chain joins TRBV20-1 and TRBJ1-1, with 9 bases matching TRBD1. CDR1 and CDR2 from the germline V gene are DFQATT and SNEGSKA (reference sequence). The V and J ends lost 2 bases and 10 bases, in that order; junction bases with no gene match: 8. The CDR3 is made up of 13 amino acids. DNA of the CDR3: TGCAGTGCTAGACTCGGAGACAGGGGGTTAGCTTTCTTT. Protein: CSARLGDRGLAFF.

This clonotype appeared many times. This sequence joins TRBV5-1 and TRBJ1-6, with no clear D. CDR1 SGHRS and CDR2 YFSETQ come from the germline V gene. The CDR3 spans 15 residues. Between the trimmed V and J ends, which lost 0 bases and 7 bases, there was a span of 11 bases. CDR3 in DNA: TGCGCCAGCAGCTTGGTTCCCAGCAGAAATTCACCCCTCCACTTT. It encodes CASSLVPSRNSPLHF. The full variable domain, with the rest looked up from reference TRBV5-1 and TRBJ1-6, is KAGVTQTPRYLIKTRGQQVTLSCSPISGHRSVSWYQQTPGQGLQFLFEYFSETQRNKGNFPGRFSGRQFSNSRSEMNVSTLELGDSALYLCASSLVPSRNSPLHFGNGTRLTVT.

This clonotype was recorded a few times. V usage is TRBV20-1 and J usage is TRBJ2-7; D ambiguous. Looked up from germline, CDR1 is DFQATT and CDR2 is SNEGSKA (reference sequence). V lost 3 bases, J lost 7 bases, and 16 bases lay in between. The CDR3 totals 13 residues. CDR3 nucleotides: TGCAGTGCTAGGATGGCCCGGCTCGGGGAGCAGTACTTC. Protein: CSARMARLGEQYF.

This clonotype was observed a handful of times. The chain couples TRBV28 to TRBJ2-7; D possibly corresponds to TRBD2 (5 bases). The V and J ends lost 4 bases and 6 bases respectively, with 13 bases between them. CDR3 length: 13 residues. Germline loops: CDR1 MDHEN, CDR2 SYDVKM. CDR3 nucleotide sequence: TGTGCCAGCAGTTCGCGCCGGACTGGCGAGCAGTACGTC. Translated, it gives CASSSRRTGEQYV.

This clonotype was seen a handful of times. The V call is TRBV7-7, the J call TRBJ2-1; D possibly corresponds to TRBD1 (6 bases). V lost 4 bases and J 2 bases, leaving 12 bases between the germline ends. The CDR3 runs 15 residues. Germline CDR1 SSHAT, CDR2 FNYEAQ (reference sequence). The CDR3 loop reads CASSSRQVPYNEQFF. As DNA, the CDR3 is TGTGCCAGCAGCTCCCGACAGGTACCCTACAATGAGCAGTTCTTC. The full variable domain, in which reference TRBV7-7 and TRBJ2-1 provide the parts outside the CDR3, is GAGVSQSPRYKVTKRGQDVTLRCDPISSHATLYWYQQALGQGPEFLTYFNYEAQPDKSGLPSDRFSAERPEGSISTLTIQRTEQRDSAMYRCASSSRQVPYNEQFFGPGTRLTVL.

This chain joins TRBV7-2 and TRBJ2-5; no clear D. Germline CDR1 is SGHTA and CDR2 is FQGNSA. V lost 2 bases, J lost 6 bases, and 10 bases lay in between. There are 13 residues in the CDR3. The CDR3 here is CASSLSLEQTQYF. The CDR3 DNA reads as TGTGCCAGCAGCTTATCGCTAGAACAGACCCAGTACTTC. The whole variable domain, filled in from reference TRBV7-2 and TRBJ2-5, reads GAGVSQSPSNKVTEKGKDVELRCDPISGHTALYWYRQSLGQGLEFLIYFQGNSAPDKSGLPSDRFSAERTGGSVSTLTIQRTQQEDSAVYLCASSLSLEQTQYFGPGTRLLVL.

The chain employs TRBV13 and TRBJ2-1, with 9 bases that match TRBD1. CDR1 is PRHDT, CDR2 FYEKMQ, per germline (reference sequence). Unmatched junction bases numbered 7, after V lost 4 bases and J lost 12 bases. This CDR3 is built from 13 residues. The CDR3 loop reads CASSSDRGVGQFF. The CDR3 DNA sequence: TGTGCCAGCAGCTCGGACAGGGGCGTAGGGCAGTTCTTC.

With respect to this clonotype: A read error may be the cause here, since a much bigger clone is one base away. V gene TRBV20-1 combines with J gene TRBJ2-5; TRBD1 matches at 9 bases. From germline, CDR1 is DFQATT and CDR2 SNEGSKA (reference sequence). The CDR3 has 14 amino acids. Trimming cost V 5 bases and J 5 bases; bases outside gene matches: 9. The CDR3 protein is CSAPTTGGVETQYF. The CDR3 DNA reads as TGCAGTGCTCCTACGACAGGGGGAGTGGAGACCCAGTACTTC.

This chain joins TRBV7-2 and TRBJ2-7; either TRBD1 or TRBD2 may fit D (6 bases each). CDR1 SGHTA and CDR2 FQGNSA come from the germline V gene. V gave up 2 bases and J gave up 5 bases, with 13 bases separating them. The CDR3 runs to 14 residues. CDR3 region: CASSLSRGPHEQYF. The CDR3 DNA sequence: TGTGCCAGCAGCTTATCCCGGGGGCCCCACGAGCAGTACTTC.

The chain links TRBV12-3 or TRBV12-4 to TRBJ2-5; TRBD1 or TRBD2 may be the D gene (6 bases each). The germline V and J ends were trimmed by 3 bases and 3 bases, with 17 bases remaining between them. This CDR3 is built from 16 residues. CDR3: CASSFGSSGAKETQYF. CDR3 sequence (DNA): TGTGCCAGCAGTTTTGGCTCCTCGGGGGCGAAAGAGACCCAGTACTTC.

This clonotype came up many times. The chain employs TRBV29-1 and TRBJ1-4; D is undetermined. This CDR3 comprises 12 residues. Trimming removed 4 bases at V and 5 bases at J, with 8 bases between. CDR1 is SQVTM and CDR2 is ANQGSEA in the germline V gene. CDR3 sequence (DNA): TGCAGCGTTGTTACGTTCAATGAAAAACTGTTTTTT. Translation: CSVVTFNEKLFF.

The V and J genes are TRBV12-3 or TRBV12-4 and TRBJ1-5, with D possibly matching TRBD1 (6 bases). The CDR3 loop spans 13 amino acids. The V and J ends lost 6 bases and 9 bases respectively, with 15 bases between them. As DNA, the CDR3 is TGTGCCAGCAGGCCTACAGGGCTCTGGCCCCAGCATTTT. Encoded protein: CASRPTGLWPQHF.

This clonotype was seen at least ten times. The CDR3 region is CATSRDYSRVYEQYV. Here the CDR3 DNA reads TGTGCCACCAGCAGAGATTATTCTCGGGTCTACGAGCAGTACGTC. This chain joins TRBV15 and TRBJ2-7; no firm D call. The CDR3 totals 15 residues. Germline CDR1 reads LNHNV; CDR2 reads YYDKDF (reference sequence). V was shortened by 0 bases and J by 3 bases, with 12 bases between the two germline ends.

This clonotype was counted many times. The chain uses TRBV4-2 and TRBJ2-3; 10 bases map to TRBD1. After removal of 0 bases from V and 6 bases from J, the junction contained 3 bases not matched to a gene. The CDR3 length is 15 residues. The germline gives CDR1 LGHNA, CDR2 YNFKEQ. CDR3: CASSQEWTGGDTQYF. The CDR3 DNA reads TGTGCCAGCAGCCAAGAGTGGACAGGGGGGGATACGCAGTATTTT.

The chain couples TRBV4-1 to TRBJ1-1, with a weak D call TRBD1 (5 bases). The CDR3 is 13 residues long. In germline, CDR1 is MGHRA, CDR2 YSYEKL. Trimming took off 2 bases at V and 7 bases at J, with 11 bases between the two ends. The CDR3 protein is CASSQSMGDEAFF. CDR3 sequence (DNA): TGCGCCAGCAGCCAATCGATGGGGGATGAAGCTTTCTTT.

V usage is TRBV7-9 and J usage is TRBJ2-7; unclear D gene. The germline V and J ends were trimmed by 4 bases and 2 bases, with 15 bases remaining between them. The germline gives CDR1 SEHNR, CDR2 FQNEAQ (reference sequence). The CDR3 has 15 residues. CDR3: CASSYGPSLTYEQYV. The CDR3 DNA is TGTGCCAGCAGCTACGGACCCTCCCTGACCTACGAGCAGTACGTC.

This chain joins TRBV7-3 and TRBJ2-1; D ambiguous. Trimming removed 1 base at V and 3 bases at J, with 4 bases between. Germline assignment: CDR1 SGHTA and CDR2 FQGTGA. The CDR3 is 13 amino acids. In DNA, the CDR3 is TGTGCCAGCAGCTTAAACAACTACAATGAGCAGTTCTTC. Translation: CASSLNNYNEQFF. The variable domain in full, with the rest retrieved from reference TRBV7-3 and TRBJ2-1, is GAGVSQTPSNKVTEKGKYVELRCDPISGHTALYWYRQSLGQGPEFLIYFQGTGAADDSGLPNDRFFAVRPEGSVSTLKIQRTERGDSAVYLCASSLNNYNEQFFGPGTRLTVL.

There are many counts of this clonotype. The chain uses TRBV20-1 and TRBJ1-4, with D possibly being TRBD1 (5 bases). Trimming pared 0 bases from V and 6 bases from J, leaving 11 bases between. Germline V lookup: CDR1 DFQATT, CDR2 SNEGSKA (reference sequence). This CDR3 contains 14 residues. CDR3 DNA: TGCAGTGCTAGAGATCTTGAGGGGCATGAAAAACTGTTTTTT. Its protein is CSARDLEGHEKLFF.

This clonotype was observed many times. The chain links TRBV20-1 to TRBJ2-3; 7 positions agree with TRBD1. V was clipped by 3 bases and J by 4 bases; unmatched bases: 7. This CDR3 is 14 amino acids long. CDR1 and CDR2 (germline): DFQATT, SNEGSKA (reference sequence). The CDR3 sequence is CSASAPQGADTQYF. In nucleotides, the CDR3 is TGCAGTGCTAGTGCCCCGCAGGGGGCAGATACGCAGTATTTT.

This clonotype was detected many times. This chain links TRBV29-1 with TRBJ1-2; 8 nucleotides line up with TRBD1. The length of the CDR3 is 13 residues. The V gene's germline CDR1 is SQVTM and CDR2 ANQGSEA. With V trimmed by 7 bases and J by 6 bases, 10 bases remained unmatched. Here the CDR3 reads CSARRTGSNGYTF. The CDR3 DNA sequence: TGCAGCGCCCGAAGGACAGGGAGTAATGGCTACACCTTC.

The chain employs TRBV11-3 and TRBJ2-3, with 9 bases fitting TRBD1. The CDR3 consists of 16 residues. V dropped 1 base and J dropped 6; count of bases not matched to a gene: 8. Looked up from germline, CDR1 is SGHNT and CDR2 is YENEEA. CDR3 nucleotide sequence: TGTGCCAGCAGCTTAGTCCGGACAGGGGTTGGTGATACGCAGTATTTT. Its translation is CASSLVRTGVGDTQYF.